One T cell receptor beta chain is described in this entry. This clonotype showed up just once. No antigen is known for it. It has no much larger one-base neighbor in the sample; base qualities were not kept. A single read constitutes weak evidence. The CDR3 goes from the cysteine to the phenylalanine over 14 residues. Left in the record is the CDR3 DNA by itself, 42 bases read in frame from the first base. Per the germline V gene (reference sequence), SEHNR is the CDR1 and FQNEAQ is the CDR2. Between the V and J ends, shortened by 3 bases and 6 bases respectively, the junction contains 14 bases. The source of the sample is a study of CDR3 diversity in severe acne (dated by TCRdb to the late 2010s). Receptors were amplified or captured by PCR. Reads for this sample came from an Illumina HiSeq 2000. The public reads were quality trimmed at Q25 with fastp and then assembled into clones with MiXCR by TCRdb, keeping productive beta chains. Each entry merges the rows of one CDR3 protein and shows their most common DNA and genes. This sample has about 86,000 distinct CDR3 sequences in its table, and under 60% of those were observed once. The ten biggest clones cover 14% of the sample.

This sequence originates from a male donor in good health, without acne. Recombination connected TRBV7-9 to TRBJ1-2, with TRBD1 perhaps the D gene, on 5 matching bases. The sample was blood. CDR3 region: CASSLSGILDGYTF. The nucleotides are TGTGCCAGCAGCTTGTCAGGGATTCTTGATGGCTACACCTTC.